These T cell receptor beta chains were read from a single sample in a study of CD8+CD57+ T cells in acquired aplastic anemia. TCRdb re-analysed the reads in MiXCR, keeping a single row per CDR3 protein. The sample has some 160,000 distinct CDR3 sequences; about 45% are singletons. Material: sorted CD4+, CD8+, or CD8+CD57+ T cells (not recorded which) from PBMCs. The receptors stem from a human donor with aplastic anemia. Each CDR3 is given with its conserved first and last residue. Fields, in order: CDR3 DNA, CDR3 protein, J gene, CDR3 length, D gene, clone size, V gene. The D gene is left open where the match is weak. Where a row states a size, it is once, few, many or the class of an expanded clone; other rows omit it.

TGTGCCAGCAGAGATGGACTAAATTCGGACAATGAGCAGTTCTTC,CASRDGLNSDNEQFF,TRBJ2-1,15,.,many,TRBV6-1
TGCAGTGCTAGAGATTATAGTCGGGTTCCTAGCACAGATACGCAGTATTTT,CSARDYSRVPSTDTQYF,TRBJ2-3,17,.,.,TRBV20-1
TGTGCCAGCAGTGAGAGCGGGAGGGGGTGGGAGACCCAGTACTTC,CASSESGRGWETQYF,TRBJ2-5,15,TRBD2,.,TRBV6-1
TGTGCCACCCAGACAGGGGCGGACACAGATACGCAGTATTTT,CATQTGADTDTQYF,TRBJ2-3,14,TRBD1,many,TRBV15
TGTGCCAGCAGCTTTGGGACAGCCCTCTACGAGCAGTACTTC,CASSFGTALYEQYF,TRBJ2-7,14,TRBD1,.,TRBV5-6
TGCGCCAGCAGCTTGGGAGACGCTGAAGAGACCCAGTACTTC,CASSLGDAEETQYF,TRBJ2-5,14,.,.,TRBV5-1
TGTGCCAGCATAGGACAGGCATACAATGAGCAGTTCTTC,CASIGQAYNEQFF,TRBJ2-1,13,TRBD1,few,TRBV6-1
TGTGCCATCAGCGCAAGATATCCTAACTATGGCTACACCTTC,CAISARYPNYGYTF,TRBJ1-2,14,.,few,TRBV10-3
TGTGCCAGCAGAACAGTTAGCTCTGGGGCCAACGTCCTGACTTTC,CASRTVSSGANVLTF,TRBJ2-6,15,.,once,TRBV2
TGTGCCAGCATGATAGGGAGGAGCACTGAAGCTTTCTTT,CASMIGRSTEAFF,TRBJ1-1,13,.,once,TRBV19
TGTGCCAGCAGCCAAAGACGTACGCCCTACGAGCAGTACTTC,CASSQRRTPYEQYF,TRBJ2-7,14,.,once,TRBV13
TGTGCCAGCTCACCAGGCCAGGGCTACATTCAGTACTTC,CASSPGQGYIQYF,TRBJ2-4,13,.,few,TRBV18
TGTGCCTGGAGCGCGCGGGCAGCGGATAATTCACCCCTCCACTTT,CAWSARAADNSPLHF,TRBJ1-6,15,.,many,TRBV30
TGTGCCAGCAGTCTCCAGAGGGATAGTTCACCCCTCCACTTT,CASSLQRDSSPLHF,TRBJ1-6,14,.,.,TRBV12-3/TRBV12-4
TGTGCCAGCGGGGAGGAAAGGTTTACTGAAGCTTTCTTT,CASGEERFTEAFF,TRBJ1-1,13,.,.,TRBV2
TGTGCCAGCAGCCCCGTGCCCCAGGGAAACATTCAGTACTTC,CASSPVPQGNIQYF,TRBJ2-4,14,.,.,TRBV11-2
TGCAGCGTGCGACAGGGGGCGCGGTCCTACGAGCAGTACTTC,CSVRQGARSYEQYF,TRBJ2-7,14,TRBD1,.,TRBV29-1
TGTGCCAGCAGTGCTTTGATTGCTAGCGGTAACACCGAGCAGTACTTC,CASSALIASGNTEQYF,TRBJ2-7,16,TRBD2,.,TRBV6-2/TRBV6-3
TGTGCCACCAGCAGCCGGGACAGGGTTTATGGCTACACCTTC,CATSSRDRVYGYTF,TRBJ1-2,14,TRBD1,.,TRBV15
TGTGCCAGCAGTTGGCAGGGGGCCTTCGACGGCTACACCTTC,CASSWQGAFDGYTF,TRBJ1-2,14,TRBD1,.,TRBV6-5
TGCAGTGCTAGAGGGGGCCAGGCCGGATTAGATCAGCCCCAGCATTTT,CSARGGQAGLDQPQHF,TRBJ1-5,16,.,many,TRBV20-1
TGTGCCAGCAGTTGGGGTACCCCAAGCTACGAGCAGTACTTC,CASSWGTPSYEQYF,TRBJ2-7,14,.,.,TRBV6-5
TGTGCCAGTCGTTCGTGGGGGGGAAACATTCAGTACTTC,CASRSWGGNIQYF,TRBJ2-4,13,TRBD2,.,TRBV7-2
TGTGCCACCAGCGAGTGGGGCAGCCGGGATGGCACCATATATTTT,CATSEWGSRDGTIYF,TRBJ1-3,15,.,.,TRBV15
TGTGCCAGCAGGCTTGGACGGACCTATGGCTACACCTTC,CASRLGRTYGYTF,TRBJ1-2,13,.,many,TRBV6-1
TGTGCCAGCAGCTTGGGCCTCGATAGGGTAGATCAGCCCCAGCATTTT,CASSLGLDRVDQPQHF,TRBJ1-5,16,.,many,TRBV5-6
TGCAGCGTCCTGACAGGGTCGGATAATTCACCCCTCCACTTT,CSVLTGSDNSPLHF,TRBJ1-6,14,TRBD1,.,TRBV29-1
TGCGCCAGCAGGCCTAATGAGCAGTTCTTC,CASRPNEQFF,TRBJ2-1,10,.,many,TRBV5-1
TGTGCCAGCAGCCGAACAGGGGATTCGCCACAAGAGACCCAGTACTTC,CASSRTGDSPQETQYF,TRBJ2-5,16,TRBD1,many,TRBV7-9
TGTGCCAGCAGCGTAACAGAGTATGAGCAGTTCTTC,CASSVTEYEQFF,TRBJ2-1,12,.,.,TRBV7-2
TGCGCCAGCAGCTTTCAGGGTGCGAACACTGAAGCTTTCTTT,CASSFQGANTEAFF,TRBJ1-1,14,.,many,TRBV5-1
TGTGCCAGCCGACTAGCGGGAAACTCAGATACGCAGTATTTT,CASRLAGNSDTQYF,TRBJ2-3,14,TRBD2,many,TRBV6-1
TGCAGTGCTAGAAGGGAGGGAGCGAACACTGAAGCTTTCTTT,CSARREGANTEAFF,TRBJ1-1,14,.,many,TRBV20-1
TGTGCCAGCAGCCAAGATAAAAACAGTGAAGAGACCCAGTACTTC,CASSQDKNSEETQYF,TRBJ2-5,15,.,many,TRBV4-2
TGTGCCAGCAGGTTGTGGGGGGGTGACGAGCAGTACTTC,CASRLWGGDEQYF,TRBJ2-7,13,TRBD2,.,TRBV5-4
TGTGCCATCAGACAGGGGAGCGGCACCGGGGAGCTGTTTTTT,CAIRQGSGTGELFF,TRBJ2-2,14,TRBD1,.,TRBV10-3
TGTGCCAGCCATGACAGGGGAGCAGCTTTCTTT,CASHDRGAAFF,TRBJ1-1,11,TRBD1,many,TRBV6-1
TGTGCCAGCAGTGAAGCGGGAGTCTCCTACAATGAGCAGTTCTTC,CASSEAGVSYNEQFF,TRBJ2-1,15,.,few,TRBV2
TGTGCCACCACATGCCCAGCCGACACAGATACGCAGTATTTT,CATTCPADTDTQYF,TRBJ2-3,14,.,.,TRBV25-1
TGTGCCAGTAGTATCCAACTAGGGACAGGGCAAGAAGCTTTCTTT,CASSIQLGTGQEAFF,TRBJ1-1,15,TRBD1,.,TRBV19
TGTGCCAGCTCACCGGGGGTGGAAGATACGCAGTATTTT,CASSPGVEDTQYF,TRBJ2-3,13,.,.,TRBV18
TGTGCCAGCAGCTCCCGCCGGGACAGGGCGGGGCTTCAAGAGACCCAGTACTTC,CASSSRRDRAGLQETQYF,TRBJ2-5,18,TRBD1,many,TRBV7-9
TGTGCCACCACCGGACAGGGTGAGGGGACCGGGGAGCTGTTTTTT,CATTGQGEGTGELFF,TRBJ2-2,15,TRBD1,many,TRBV15
TGCAGTGCTAGAGATGCTAGCAGTTCAACAGATACGCAGTATTTT,CSARDASSSTDTQYF,TRBJ2-3,15,.,.,TRBV20-1
TGTGCCAGCAGCTTACCGGGGTTGCCCCAGCATTTT,CASSLPGLPQHF,TRBJ1-5,12,.,.,TRBV7-9
TGTGCCAGCAGTGAAGTGGACAGCGCCTACGAGCAGTACTTC,CASSEVDSAYEQYF,TRBJ2-7,14,.,.,TRBV2
TGTGCCAGCAGCTCAACGTACGAACAGGGAAGCACCGGGGAGCTGTCTTTT,CASSSTYEQGSTGELSF,TRBJ2-2,17,.,.,TRBV5-6
TGCGCCAGCAGCCAAGACAGGTCACCCCTCTCCTATGGCTACACCTTC,CASSQDRSPLSYGYTF,TRBJ1-2,16,.,many,TRBV4-3
TGTGCCAGCAGATATCCCGGCAGCGACGAGCAGTACTTC,CASRYPGSDEQYF,TRBJ2-7,13,.,many,TRBV6-5
TGTGCCAGCAGCTTGGGACAGGGACTCGGCGAGCAGTACTTC,CASSLGQGLGEQYF,TRBJ2-7,14,TRBD1,many,TRBV7-9
TGTGCCAGCAGCTTGGAAGTGAACACTGAAGCTTTCTTT,CASSLEVNTEAFF,TRBJ1-1,13,.,many,TRBV5-8
TGTGCCAGCTCTGTATGGTCCTACAATGAGCAGTTCTTC,CASSVWSYNEQFF,TRBJ2-1,13,.,.,TRBV10-3
TGTGCCAGCAGCCGCGGCTGGGGCTCTGGAAACACCATATATTTT,CASSRGWGSGNTIYF,TRBJ1-3,15,.,.,TRBV9
TGTGCCACCAGCAGAGATCGGTGGGGCAATGAGCAGTTCTTC,CATSRDRWGNEQFF,TRBJ2-1,14,.,many,TRBV15